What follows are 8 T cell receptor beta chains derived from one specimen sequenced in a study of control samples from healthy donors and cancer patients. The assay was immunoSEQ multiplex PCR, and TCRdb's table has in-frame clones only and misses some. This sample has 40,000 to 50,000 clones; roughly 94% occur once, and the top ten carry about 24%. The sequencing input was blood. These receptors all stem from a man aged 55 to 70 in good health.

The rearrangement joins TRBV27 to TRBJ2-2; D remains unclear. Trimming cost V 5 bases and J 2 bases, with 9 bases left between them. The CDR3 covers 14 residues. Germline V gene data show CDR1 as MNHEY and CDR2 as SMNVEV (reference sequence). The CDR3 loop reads CASSNLGNTGELFF. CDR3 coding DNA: TGTGCCAGCAGTAACCTTGGAAACACCGGGGAGCTGTTTTTT.

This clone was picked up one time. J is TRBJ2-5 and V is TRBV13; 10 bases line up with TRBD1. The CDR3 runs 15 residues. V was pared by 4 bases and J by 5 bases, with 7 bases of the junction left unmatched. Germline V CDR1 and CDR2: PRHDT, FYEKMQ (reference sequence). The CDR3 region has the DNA TGTGCCAGCAGCTCTGGACAGGGGGAGATGGAGACCCAGTACTTC. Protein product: CASSSGQGEMETQYF.

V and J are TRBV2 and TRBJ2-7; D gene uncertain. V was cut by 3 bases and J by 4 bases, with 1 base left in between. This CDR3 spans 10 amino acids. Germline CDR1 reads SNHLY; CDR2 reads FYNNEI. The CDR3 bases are TGTGCCAGCAGTGAGTACGAGCAGTACTTC. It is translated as CASSEYEQYF.

The CDR3 here is CASSELQGVNTEAFF. The CDR3 DNA is TGTGCCAGTAGTGAACTACAGGGCGTAAACACTGAAGCTTTCTTT. The chain recombines TRBV19 with TRBJ1-1, with D possibly matching TRBD1 (6 bases). CDR3 length: 15 residues. The ends were cut back, 5 bases at V and 2 bases at J, with 15 bases in the middle. Germline V lookup: CDR1 LNHDA, CDR2 SQIVND (reference sequence).

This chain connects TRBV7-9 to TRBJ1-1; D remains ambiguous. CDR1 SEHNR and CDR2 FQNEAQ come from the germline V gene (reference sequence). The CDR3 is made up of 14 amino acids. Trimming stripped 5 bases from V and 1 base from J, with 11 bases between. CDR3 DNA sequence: TGTGCCAGCAGCCCTTGGACGGCGAACACTGAAGCTTTCTTT. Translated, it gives CASSPWTANTEAFF.

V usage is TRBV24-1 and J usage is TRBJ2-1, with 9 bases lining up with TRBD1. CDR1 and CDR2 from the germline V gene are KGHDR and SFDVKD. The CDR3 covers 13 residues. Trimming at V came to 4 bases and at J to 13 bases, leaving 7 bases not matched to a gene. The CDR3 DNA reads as TGTGCCACCAGTGACCCCGGGACAGGGAAACAGTTCTTC. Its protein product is CATSDPGTGKQFF.

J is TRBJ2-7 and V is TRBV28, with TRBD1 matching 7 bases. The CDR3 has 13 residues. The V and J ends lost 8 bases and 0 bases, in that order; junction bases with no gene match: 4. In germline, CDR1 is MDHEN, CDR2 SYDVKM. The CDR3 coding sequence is TGTGCCAGCGCCCGACAGGGCTCCTACGAGCAGTACTTC. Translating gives CASARQGSYEQYF.

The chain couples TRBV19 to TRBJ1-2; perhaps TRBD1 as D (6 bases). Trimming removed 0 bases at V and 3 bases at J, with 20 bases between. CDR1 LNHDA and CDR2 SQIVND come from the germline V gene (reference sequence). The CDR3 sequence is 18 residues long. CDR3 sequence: CASSIDGQPKPGDYGYTF. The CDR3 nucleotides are TGTGCCAGTAGTATAGACGGACAGCCCAAACCCGGGGACTATGGCTACACCTTC.